Below, 31 T cell receptor beta chains from the same sample are listed, as sequenced in a study of shared clonotypes between healthy human individuals. Measured with immunoSEQ multiplex PCR; TCRdb has only the in-frame clones, and not every one. The sample shows approximately 2.4 million clones, approximately 94% of them seen only once. The sequenced sample was naive CD4+ T cells sorted from blood. Subset defined: CD45RA+ positively selected. These TCRs come from a man aged 18 to 35 in good health.

This clone was counted between two and nine times. The gene calls are TRBV27 and TRBJ1-2; D is uncertain. Germline V gene data show CDR1 as MNHEY and CDR2 as SMNVEV (reference sequence). CDR3 size: 14 residues. Trimming pared 2 bases from V and 2 bases from J, leaving 9 bases between. The CDR3 sequence is CASSLTGGNYGYTF. DNA of the CDR3: TGTGCCAGCAGTTTAACCGGAGGGAACTATGGCTACACCTTC.

The chain uses TRBV5-1 and TRBJ1-6; 7 nucleotides agree with TRBD1. This CDR3 has 14 residues. Germline lookup yields CDR1 SGHRS and CDR2 YFSETQ. The V and J ends lost 2 bases and 9 bases, in that order; junction bases with no gene match: 5. CDR3 in amino acids: CASSFAGDSSPLHF. The CDR3 DNA reads TGCGCCAGCAGCTTCGCAGGGGACAGTTCACCCCTCCACTTT. The full variable domain, its missing parts supplied by reference TRBV5-1 and TRBJ1-6, is KAGVTQTPRYLIKTRGQQVTLSCSPISGHRSVSWYQQTPGQGLQFLFEYFSETQRNKGNFPGRFSGRQFSNSRSEMNVSTLELGDSALYLCASSFAGDSSPLHFGNGTRLTVT.

This chain links TRBV11-3 with TRBJ2-3; 7 bases map to TRBD2. J gave up 6 bases and V 1 base, and 7 bases lay outside the gene matches. Germline CDR1 SGHNT, CDR2 YENEEA. The CDR3 has 15 residues. CDR3 in DNA: TGTGCCAGCAGCTTAGGGAATTTCGGGGGGGATACGCAGTATTTT. Encoded protein: CASSLGNFGGDTQYF. The variable domain in full, completed from reference TRBV11-3 and TRBJ2-3, reads EAGVVQSPRYKIIEKKQPVAFWCNPISGHNTLYWYLQNLGQGPELLIRYENEEAVDDSQLPKDRFSAERLKGVDSTLKIQPAELGDSAVYLCASSLGNFGGDTQYFGPGTRLTVL.

V usage is TRBV5-1 and J usage is TRBJ2-7; 7 nucleotides agree with TRBD2. This CDR3 has 16 residues. V lost 6 bases, J lost 7 bases, and 19 bases stayed unmatched. Germline-derived CDR1 and CDR2 are SGHRS and YFSETQ. CDR3 residues: CASTSLTTRGSFEQYF. In DNA form, the CDR3 reads TGCGCCAGCACTAGCTTGACCACGCGGGGGTCCTTTGAGCAGTACTTC.

The chain couples TRBV6-4 to TRBJ2-4; TRBD1 matches at 9 bases. Germline values: CDR1 MRHNA, CDR2 SNTAGT. The length of the CDR3 is 19 residues. The V segment lost 3 bases and the J segment 0 bases; nucleotides outside the gene matches: 12. The CDR3 region is CASSEEAGQGKRAKNIQYF. CDR3 sequence (DNA): TGTGCCAGCAGTGAAGAGGCGGGACAGGGAAAAAGAGCCAAAAACATTCAGTACTTC.

The V and J genes are TRBV5-1 and TRBJ1-1, with TRBD1 matching 7 bases. The CDR3 is 14 amino acids. Trimming removed 3 bases from V and 1 base from J; junction bases left unmatched: 3. Looked up from germline, CDR1 is SGHRS and CDR2 is YFSETQ. CDR3 in DNA: TGCGCCAGCAGCTCACAGGGGACGAACACTGAAGCTTTCTTT. Its translation is CASSSQGTNTEAFF.

The chain is built from TRBV19 and TRBJ2-7; 11 nucleotides line up with TRBD2. The CDR3 is made up of 19 amino acids. V lost 3 bases, J lost 6 bases, and 19 bases stayed unmatched. Per germline, CDR1 LNHDA and CDR2 SQIVND (reference sequence). The CDR3 reads CASSMEGRHPSGGTAEQYF. The CDR3 DNA reads as TGTGCCAGTAGTATGGAGGGGCGCCACCCTAGCGGGGGGACAGCCGAGCAGTACTTC.

This sequence joins TRBV7-6 and TRBJ1-5, with 8 bases identical to TRBD1. There are 16 residues in the CDR3. Germline trimming cut 4 bases from V and 2 bases from J; bases unmatched to any gene: 7. Germline V gene lookup returns CDR1 SGHVS and CDR2 FNYEAQ. The CDR3 sequence is CASSSGTGTGNQPQHF. CDR3 DNA sequence: TGTGCCAGCAGCTCCGGGACAGGTACGGGCAATCAGCCCCAGCATTTT.

About this clone itself: Other DNA sequences within the sample encode an identical CDR3. The chain combines TRBV10-3 with TRBJ1-5; tentative D call: TRBD1 (5 bases). Germline CDR1 ENHRY, CDR2 SYGVKD. The CDR3 runs 13 residues. Trimming left V 3 bases short and J 7 bases short, with 10 bases between. The DNA for the CDR3 is TGTGCCATCAGTGATGGGGGTGGGCAGCCCCAGCATTTT. Residues: CAISDGGGQPQHF.

The chain has TRBV5-4 and TRBJ2-7, with D possibly called TRBD1 or TRBD2 (5 bases each). CDR1 is SGHNT, CDR2 YYREEE, per germline (reference sequence). V was trimmed by 0 bases and J by 5 bases, leaving 15 bases between them. The CDR3 runs to 15 residues. The CDR3 reads CASSLGGAGPHEQYF. In DNA, the CDR3 is TGTGCCAGCAGCTTGGGGGGCGCGGGTCCCCACGAGCAGTACTTC.

V and J are TRBV7-6 and TRBJ1-1; 7 nucleotides line up with TRBD1. The CDR3 runs to 16 residues. V dropped 7 bases and J dropped 4; count of bases not matched to a gene: 15. CDR1 and CDR2 from the germline V gene are SGHVS and FNYEAQ. This chain's CDR3 is CASTEWEDRVGTEAFF. As DNA, the CDR3 is TGTGCCAGCACCGAATGGGAAGACAGGGTGGGCACTGAAGCTTTCTTT.

CDR3 DNA: TGTGCCAGCAGCTTGAGTCAGGGACCCGTATACTTC. This gives the protein CASSLSQGPVYF. This chain joins TRBV13 and TRBJ2-7; D may correspond to TRBD1 or TRBD2 (5 bases each). With 3 bases removed from V and 13 bases from J, the gap between germline ends came to 16 bases. This CDR3 has 12 amino acids. Germline V gene sequence: CDR1 PRHDT, CDR2 FYEKMQ (reference sequence).

This clone was counted once. V is TRBV2 and J is TRBJ1-2; possible D gene TRBD1, 6 bases. The CDR3 contains 14 residues. The ends were cut back, 8 bases at V and 1 base at J, with 14 bases in the middle. Per the germline V gene, CDR1 is SNHLY and CDR2 is FYNNEI. The CDR3 sequence: CASGGTGINYGYTF. CDR3 sequence (DNA): TGTGCCAGCGGGGGTACAGGGATTAACTATGGCTACACCTTC.

The chain joins TRBV11-2 to TRBJ1-1; TRBD1 might be the D (5 bases). The CDR3 spans 14 residues. Germline lookup yields CDR1 SGHAT and CDR2 FQNNGV. V dropped 4 bases and J dropped 6 bases, with 15 bases sitting between them. For the CDR3, the DNA is TGTGCCAGCAGCTCATACCGGGGCACCTCTGAAGCTTTCTTT. This codes for CASSSYRGTSEAFF.

The V gene is TRBV11-2, the J gene TRBJ1-6; TRBD1 might be the D (5 bases). V lost 3 bases and J 8 bases, leaving 11 bases between the germline ends. The germline gives CDR1 SGHAT, CDR2 FQNNGV. The CDR3 is made up of 14 amino acids. As DNA, the CDR3 is TGTGCCAGCAGCTTTCCGGGGGAATATTCACCCCTCCACTTT. It encodes CASSFPGEYSPLHF.

The chain links TRBV6-6 to TRBJ1-1, with unresolved D. This CDR3 has 13 amino acids. CDR1 is MNHNY and CDR2 is SVGAGI in the germline V gene (reference sequence). V dropped 8 bases and J dropped 2 bases, with 12 bases sitting between them. The CDR3 reads CASSTTSNTEAFF. Here the CDR3 DNA reads TGTGCCAGCTCAACAACTTCTAACACTGAAGCTTTCTTT.

This clone occurred once. The sample contains more than one DNA sequence encoding this CDR3. V gene TRBV7-3 combines with J gene TRBJ1-1; a possible D gene is TRBD1 (6 bases). This CDR3 is built from 13 residues. Germline-derived CDR1 and CDR2 are SGHTA and FQGTGA. Trimming stripped 4 bases from V and 2 bases from J, with 8 bases between. The CDR3: CASSSGGNTEAFF. The CDR3 DNA reads as TGTGCCAGCAGCTCGGGGGGCAACACTGAAGCTTTCTTT.

This chain connects TRBV7-9 to TRBJ1-1, with a tentative D call TRBD1 (5 bases). Germline CDR1 is SEHNR and CDR2 is FQNEAQ (reference sequence). V lost 5 bases and J 1 base, leaving 20 bases between the germline ends. This CDR3 has 17 amino acids. The CDR3 is CASSPGTFLGENTEAFF. The CDR3, as DNA: TGTGCCAGCAGCCCAGGGACTTTTTTGGGGGAGAACACTGAAGCTTTCTTT.

The CDR3 DNA reads as TGTGCCAGTAGTCCCCAGACAGGGGCAAACTATGGCTACACCTTC. Residues: CASSPQTGANYGYTF. V and J are TRBV19 and TRBJ1-2; 8 bases are shared with TRBD1. In germline, CDR1 is LNHDA, CDR2 SQIVND (reference sequence). CDR3 length equals 15 residues. V lost 5 bases, J lost 2 bases, and 7 bases stayed unmatched.

This chain connects TRBV7-8 to TRBJ1-5; a possible D gene is TRBD1 (5 bases). Germline CDR1 and CDR2: SGHVS and FQNEAQ. V lost 5 bases to trimming and J lost 0 bases, with 11 bases between them. This CDR3 has 15 amino acids. The CDR3 region is CASSTGQHSNQPQHF. The CDR3 DNA is TGTGCCAGCAGCACCGGACAACATAGCAATCAGCCCCAGCATTTT.

The V call is TRBV7-9, the J call TRBJ1-1; D is unclear. V gave up 2 bases and J gave up 4 bases, with 8 bases separating them. CDR3 length equals 13 residues. Germline V lookup: CDR1 SEHNR, CDR2 FQNEAQ (reference sequence). CDR3 region: CASSLTSSTEAFF. DNA of the CDR3: TGTGCCAGCAGCTTAACCTCGTCCACTGAAGCTTTCTTT. The complete variable domain, with remaining parts taken from reference TRBV7-9 and TRBJ1-1, reads DTGVSQNPRHKITKRGQNVTFRCDPISEHNRLYWYRQTLGQGPEFLTYFQNEAQLEKSRLLSDRFSAERPKGSFSTLEIQRTEQGDSAMYLCASSLTSSTEAFFGQGTRLTVV.

V usage is TRBV5-4 and J usage is TRBJ2-7; D gene uncertain. Trimming pared 1 base from V and 4 bases from J, leaving 15 bases between. This CDR3 contains 15 residues. The germline gives CDR1 SGHNT, CDR2 YYREEE (reference sequence). The CDR3 is CASSLQQNPFYEQYF. CDR3 DNA: TGTGCCAGCAGCTTGCAACAGAACCCCTTTTACGAGCAGTACTTC.

The chain is built from TRBV5-8 and TRBJ2-3; unclear D gene. The CDR3 has 15 amino acids. Per the germline V gene, CDR1 is SGHTS and CDR2 is YDEGEE. Trimming pared 3 bases from V and 5 bases from J, leaving 16 bases between. In DNA form, the CDR3 reads TGTGCCAGCAGCTCTAAAACAGCGTGGGGAGATACGCAGTATTTT. Its protein product is CASSSKTAWGDTQYF. Full variable domain (rest looked up from reference TRBV5-8 and TRBJ2-3): EAGVTQSPTHLIKTRGQQATLRCSPISGHTSVYWYQQALGLGLQFLLWYDEGEERNRGNFPPRFSGRQFPNYSSELNVNALELEDSALYLCASSSKTAWGDTQYFGPGTRLTVL.

The chain employs TRBV28 and TRBJ1-2; 7 bases agree with TRBD1. The germline V gene encodes CDR1 MDHEN and CDR2 SYDVKM. This CDR3 is built from 13 residues. Trimming cost V 8 bases and J 4 bases; bases outside gene matches: 7. The CDR3, as DNA: TGTGCCAGCGCCCTCGGGACAGCCTATGGCTACACCTTC. The encoded protein is CASALGTAYGYTF.

In its sample, this clone was seen once. The chain couples TRBV28 to TRBJ1-2, with D possibly being TRBD1 (6 bases). The CDR3 contains 15 residues. Germline V gives CDR1 MDHEN, CDR2 SYDVKM. Deletions cut 3 bases from V and 3 bases from J, with 14 bases between. The CDR3 protein is CASSLLGAGDYGYTF. The CDR3 DNA reads as TGTGCCAGCAGTTTGTTGGGGGCTGGGGACTATGGCTACACCTTC.

The rearrangement joins TRBV2 to TRBJ1-2; no reliable D call. The CDR3 has 14 amino acids. With 7 bases removed from V and 0 bases from J, the gap between germline ends came to 12 bases. Per the germline V gene, CDR1 is SNHLY and CDR2 is FYNNEI. As DNA, the CDR3 is TGTGCCAGCACCTCCCGGGGAACTAACTATGGCTACACCTTC. The encoded protein is CASTSRGTNYGYTF.

This chain's CDR3 is CASSDRGTGTDTQYF. The CDR3 DNA follows: TGTGCCAGCAGTGATCGAGGTACGGGCACAGATACGCAGTATTTT. V is TRBV6-1 and J is TRBJ2-3; D ambiguous. The CDR3 runs 15 residues. Per germline, CDR1 MNHNS and CDR2 SASEGT. Trimming cost V 3 bases and J 1 base, with 11 bases left between them.

As for this clone: Other nucleotide sequences from this sample produce the same CDR3. The J gene is TRBJ1-5, the V gene TRBV30; D unclear. The V end was cut by 2 bases, the J end by 3 bases, with 8 bases between. There are 13 residues in the CDR3. Germline-derived CDR1 and CDR2 are GTSNPN and SVGIG (reference sequence). The CDR3 DNA follows: TGTGCCTGGAGTTCCCAGGACAATCAGCCCCAGCATTTT. It is translated as CAWSSQDNQPQHF.

J is TRBJ1-3 and V is TRBV19; no definite D call. V was pared by 5 bases and J by 2 bases, with 10 bases between. The CDR3 has 14 residues. The germline gives CDR1 LNHDA, CDR2 SQIVND (reference sequence). The CDR3 here is CASSSTVAGNTIYF. In nucleotides, the CDR3 is TGTGCCAGTAGTTCTACAGTCGCTGGAAACACCATATATTTT.

The genes are TRBV4-1 and TRBJ1-3; 7 nucleotides line up with TRBD1. The CDR3 length is 18 residues. V lost 0 bases and J lost 0; bases outside the gene matches: 8. In germline, CDR1 is MGHRA, CDR2 YSYEKL. CDR3 in amino acids: CASSQDIAGDSSGNTIYF. The CDR3 DNA is TGCGCCAGCAGCCAAGATATAGCGGGGGACAGCTCTGGAAACACCATATATTTT.

Comments on this clone: The same CDR3 is also encoded by other DNA sequences in this sample. The chain uses TRBV7-9 and TRBJ1-4, with 9 bases matching TRBD1. V shed 5 bases, J shed 5 bases, and the junction held 3 bases outside the gene matches. CDR1 and CDR2 (germline): SEHNR, FQNEAQ (reference sequence). CDR3 length equals 14 residues. The CDR3: CASSLDRGNEKLFF. The CDR3 DNA follows: TGTGCCAGCAGCCTGGACAGGGGAAATGAAAAACTGTTTTTT.